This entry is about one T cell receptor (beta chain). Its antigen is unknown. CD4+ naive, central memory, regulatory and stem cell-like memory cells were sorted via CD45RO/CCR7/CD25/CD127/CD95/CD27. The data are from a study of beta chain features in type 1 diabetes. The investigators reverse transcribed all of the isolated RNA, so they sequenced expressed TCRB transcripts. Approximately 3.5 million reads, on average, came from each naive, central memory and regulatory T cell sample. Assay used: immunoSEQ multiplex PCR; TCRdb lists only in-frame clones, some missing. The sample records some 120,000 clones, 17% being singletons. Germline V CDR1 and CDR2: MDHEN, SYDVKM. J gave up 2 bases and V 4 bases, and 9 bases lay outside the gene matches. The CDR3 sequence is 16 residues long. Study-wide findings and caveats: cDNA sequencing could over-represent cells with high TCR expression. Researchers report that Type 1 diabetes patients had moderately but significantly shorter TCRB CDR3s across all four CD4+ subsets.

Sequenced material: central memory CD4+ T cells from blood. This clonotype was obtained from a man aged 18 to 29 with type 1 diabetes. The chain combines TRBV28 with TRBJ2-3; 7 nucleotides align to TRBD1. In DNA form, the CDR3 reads TGTGCCAGCAGTTGGGGACAGACAACAAACACAGATACGCAGTATTTT. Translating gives CASSWGQTTNTDTQYF. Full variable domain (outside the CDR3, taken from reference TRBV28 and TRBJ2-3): DVKVTQSSRYLVKRTGEKVFLECVQDMDHENMFWYRQDPGLGLRLIYFSYDVKMKEKGDIPEGYSVSREKKERFSLILESASTNQTSMYLCASSWGQTTNTDTQYFGPGTRLTVL.